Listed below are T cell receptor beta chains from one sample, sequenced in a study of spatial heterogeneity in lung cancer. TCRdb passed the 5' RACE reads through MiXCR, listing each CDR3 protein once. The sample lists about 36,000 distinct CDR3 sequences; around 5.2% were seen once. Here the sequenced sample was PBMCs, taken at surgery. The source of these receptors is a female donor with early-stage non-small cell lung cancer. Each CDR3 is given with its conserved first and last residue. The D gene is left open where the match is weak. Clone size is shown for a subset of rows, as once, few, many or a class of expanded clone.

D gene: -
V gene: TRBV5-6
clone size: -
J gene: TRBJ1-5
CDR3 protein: CASSFGGGQPQHF
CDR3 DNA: TGTGCCAGCAGCTTCGGGGGGGGCCAGCCCCAGCATTTT

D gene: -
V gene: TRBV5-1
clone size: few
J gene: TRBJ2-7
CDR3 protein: CASSSRDTSYEQYF
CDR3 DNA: TGCGCCAGCAGCTCCCGGGACACCTCCTACGAGCAGTACTTC

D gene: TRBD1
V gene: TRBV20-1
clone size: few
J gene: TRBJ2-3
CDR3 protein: CSARNDRGASTDTQYF
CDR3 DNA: TGCAGTGCTAGAAATGACAGGGGGGCTAGCACAGATACGCAGTATTTT

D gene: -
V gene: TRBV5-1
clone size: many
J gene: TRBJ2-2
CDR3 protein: CASSLSVPNTGELFF
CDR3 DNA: TGCGCCAGCAGCTTGAGTGTACCGAACACCGGGGAGCTGTTTTTT

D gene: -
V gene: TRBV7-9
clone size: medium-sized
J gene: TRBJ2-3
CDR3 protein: CASSFDGADTQYF
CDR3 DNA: TGTGCCAGCAGCTTTGACGGTGCAGATACGCAGTATTTT

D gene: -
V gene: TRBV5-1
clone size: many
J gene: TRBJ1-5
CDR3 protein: CASSLFGGGNQPQHF
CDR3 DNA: TGCGCCAGCAGCTTGTTCGGGGGCGGCAATCAGCCCCAGCATTTT

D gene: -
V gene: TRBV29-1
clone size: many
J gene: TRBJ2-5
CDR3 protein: CSVPSGTQETQYF
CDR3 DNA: TGCAGCGTTCCCTCGGGGACGCAAGAGACCCAGTACTTC

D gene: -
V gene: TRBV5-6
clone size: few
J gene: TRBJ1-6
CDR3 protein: CASSLEGTGTPLHF
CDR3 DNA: TGTGCCAGCAGCTTGGAAGGGACGGGGACACCCCTCCACTTT

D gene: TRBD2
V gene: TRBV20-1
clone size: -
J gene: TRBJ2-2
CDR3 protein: CSARKALAGNTGELFF
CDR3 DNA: TGCAGTGCTAGGAAAGCACTAGCGGGTAACACCGGGGAGCTGTTTTTT

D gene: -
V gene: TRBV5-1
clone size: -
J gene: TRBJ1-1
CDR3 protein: CASSLGPQRRAFF
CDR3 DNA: TGCGCCAGCAGCTTGGGGCCACAGCGGCGGGCTTTCTTT

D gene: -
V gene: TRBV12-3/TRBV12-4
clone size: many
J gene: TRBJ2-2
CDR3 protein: CASSLYGELFF
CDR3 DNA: TGTGCCAGCAGTTTATACGGGGAGCTGTTTTTT

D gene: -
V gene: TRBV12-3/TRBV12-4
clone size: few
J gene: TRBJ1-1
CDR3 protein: CASSFSGNTEAFF
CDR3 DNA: TGTGCCAGCAGTTTTTCGGGGAACACTGAAGCTTTCTTT

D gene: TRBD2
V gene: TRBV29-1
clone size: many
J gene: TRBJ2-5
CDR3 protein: CSGGTSGSSETQYF
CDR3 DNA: TGCAGCGGTGGGACTAGCGGGAGCTCGGAGACCCAGTACTTC

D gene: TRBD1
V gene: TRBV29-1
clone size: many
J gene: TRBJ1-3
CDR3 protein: CSVGLTGGTGNTIYF
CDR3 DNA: TGCAGCGTTGGATTAACAGGGGGAACTGGAAACACCATATATTTT

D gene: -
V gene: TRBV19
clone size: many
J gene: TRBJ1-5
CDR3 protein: CASSSGQSGWSLNQPQHF
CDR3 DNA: TGTGCCAGTAGTTCCGGACAGTCCGGGTGGTCTCTCAATCAGCCCCAGCATTTT

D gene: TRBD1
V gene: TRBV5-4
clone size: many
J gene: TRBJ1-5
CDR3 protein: CASSQGAEGNQPQHF
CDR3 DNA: TGTGCCAGCAGCCAGGGGGCTGAGGGCAATCAGCCCCAGCATTTT

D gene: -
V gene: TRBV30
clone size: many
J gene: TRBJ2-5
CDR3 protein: CACSRGSGQETQYF
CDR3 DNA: TGTGCCTGCTCTCGGGGTAGCGGACAAGAGACCCAGTACTTC

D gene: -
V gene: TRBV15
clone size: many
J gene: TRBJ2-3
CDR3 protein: CATSSPQETRTDTQYF
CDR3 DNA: TGTGCCACCAGCAGCCCCCAGGAAACTAGAACAGATACGCAGTATTTT

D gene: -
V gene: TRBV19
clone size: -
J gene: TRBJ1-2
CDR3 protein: CASSISRVYGYTF
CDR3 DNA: TGTGCCAGTAGTATATCCAGGGTCTATGGCTACACCTTC

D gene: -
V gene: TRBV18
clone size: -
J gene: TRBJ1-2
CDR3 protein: CASSPVRSDYGYTF
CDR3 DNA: TGTGCCAGCTCACCAGTCAGATCAGATTATGGCTACACCTTC

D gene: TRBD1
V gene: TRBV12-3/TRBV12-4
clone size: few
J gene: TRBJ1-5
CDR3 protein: CASSKGQGSNQPQHF
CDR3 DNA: TGTGCCAGCAGCAAGGGACAGGGGAGCAATCAGCCCCAGCATTTT

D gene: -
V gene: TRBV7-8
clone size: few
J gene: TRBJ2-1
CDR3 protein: CASSPPVTPENEQFF
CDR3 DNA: TGTGCCAGCAGCCCCCCGGTGACCCCAGAGAATGAGCAGTTCTTC